This T cell receptor (beta chain) was identified during a study of T-cell reconstitution after alpha-beta-depleted transplantation in children. Points from the study as a whole: Fresh T-cell production supplied most of the T-cell counts and diversity seen one year after transplant.

The TCRbeta library was prepared with unique molecular identifiers. TCRdb itself ran the PCR reads through MiXCR, one entry per CDR3 protein. The sample carries over 120,000 distinct CDR3 sequences, around 8.5% recorded once. This clonotype was counted ten times or more. Antigen unknown. CDR1 and CDR2 from the germline V gene are SGDLS and YYNGEE. Trimming took off 3 bases at V and 9 bases at J, with 16 bases between the two ends. The CDR3 has 14 amino acids. J is TRBJ2-1 and V is TRBV9; D unclear. The source material was PBMCs, mostly from graft donor cells, sampled 180 days after TCRalphabeta/CD19-depleted stem cell transplant. The source is a female patient between 2 and 10 years old who had a stem cell transplant for congenital amegakaryocytic thrombocytopenia, so the T cells may come from the graft donor. In DNA, the CDR3 is TGTGCCAGCAGCGGTCGGATGAGTCGGCTTGAGCAGTTCTTC. Its protein is CASSGRMSRLEQFF.